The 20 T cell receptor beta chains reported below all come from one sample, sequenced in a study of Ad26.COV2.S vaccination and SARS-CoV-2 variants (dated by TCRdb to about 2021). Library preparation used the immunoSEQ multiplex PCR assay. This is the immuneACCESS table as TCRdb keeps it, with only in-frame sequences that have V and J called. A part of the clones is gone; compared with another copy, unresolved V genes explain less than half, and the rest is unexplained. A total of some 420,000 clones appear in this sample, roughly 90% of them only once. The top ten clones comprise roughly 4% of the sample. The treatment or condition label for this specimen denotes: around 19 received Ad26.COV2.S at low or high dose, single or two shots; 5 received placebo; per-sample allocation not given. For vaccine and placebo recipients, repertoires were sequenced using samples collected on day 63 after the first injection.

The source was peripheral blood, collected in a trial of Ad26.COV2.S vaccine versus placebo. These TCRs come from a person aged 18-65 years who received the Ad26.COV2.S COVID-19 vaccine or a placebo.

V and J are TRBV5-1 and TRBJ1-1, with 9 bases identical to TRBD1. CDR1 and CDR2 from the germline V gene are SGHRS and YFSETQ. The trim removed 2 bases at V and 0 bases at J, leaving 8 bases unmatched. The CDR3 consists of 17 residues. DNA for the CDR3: TGCGCCAGCAGCTTCGACAGGGGGACGGGGGTGAACACTGAAGCTTTCTTT. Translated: CASSFDRGTGVNTEAFF.

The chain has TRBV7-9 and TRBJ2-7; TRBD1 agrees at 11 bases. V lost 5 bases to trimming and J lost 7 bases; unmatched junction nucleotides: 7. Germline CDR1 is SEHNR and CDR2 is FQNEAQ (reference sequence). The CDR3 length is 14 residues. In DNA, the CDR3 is TGTGCCAGCAGCGCCGGGGGACAGGGGGTTGAGCAGTACTTC. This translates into CASSAGGQGVEQYF.

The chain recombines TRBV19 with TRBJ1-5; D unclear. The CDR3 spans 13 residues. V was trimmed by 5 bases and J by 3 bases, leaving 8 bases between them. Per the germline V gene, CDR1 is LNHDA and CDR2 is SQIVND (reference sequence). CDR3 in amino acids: CASSGRANQPQHF. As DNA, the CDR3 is TGTGCCAGTAGTGGACGTGCCAATCAGCCCCAGCATTTT.

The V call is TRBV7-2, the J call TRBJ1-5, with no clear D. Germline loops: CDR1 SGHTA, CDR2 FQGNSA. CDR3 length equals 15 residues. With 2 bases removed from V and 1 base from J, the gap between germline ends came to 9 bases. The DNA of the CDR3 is TGTGCCAGCAGCTTAATGATGGGCAGCAATCAGCCCCAGCATTTT. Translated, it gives CASSLMMGSNQPQHF.

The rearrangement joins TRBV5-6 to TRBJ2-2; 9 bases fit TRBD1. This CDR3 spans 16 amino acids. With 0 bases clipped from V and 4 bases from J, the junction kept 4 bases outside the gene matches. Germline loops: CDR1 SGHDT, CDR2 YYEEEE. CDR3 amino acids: CASSLVGQGVTGELFF. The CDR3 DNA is TGTGCCAGCAGCTTGGTGGGACAGGGAGTCACCGGGGAGCTGTTTTTT.

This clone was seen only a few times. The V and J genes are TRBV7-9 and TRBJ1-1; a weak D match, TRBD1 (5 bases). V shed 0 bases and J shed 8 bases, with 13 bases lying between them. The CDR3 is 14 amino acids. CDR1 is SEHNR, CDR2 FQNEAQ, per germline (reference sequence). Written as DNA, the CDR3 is TGTGCCAGCAGCTTAGCCACTCGGGGGAGCGAAGCTTTCTTT. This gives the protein CASSLATRGSEAFF.

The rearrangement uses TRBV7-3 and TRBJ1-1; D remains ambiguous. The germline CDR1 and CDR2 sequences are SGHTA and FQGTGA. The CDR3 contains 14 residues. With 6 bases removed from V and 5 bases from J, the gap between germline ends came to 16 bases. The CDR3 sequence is CASSPLLGGTEAFF. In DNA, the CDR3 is TGTGCCAGCAGTCCCTTGCTGGGAGGAACTGAAGCTTTCTTT.

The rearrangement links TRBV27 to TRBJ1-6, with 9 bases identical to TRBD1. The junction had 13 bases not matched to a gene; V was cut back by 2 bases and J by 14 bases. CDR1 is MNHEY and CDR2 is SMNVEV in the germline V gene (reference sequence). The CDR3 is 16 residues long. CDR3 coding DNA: TGTGCCAGCAGTTTAAAGACCGGGACAGGGCAAGGTACCCTCCACTTT. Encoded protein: CASSLKTGTGQGTLHF.

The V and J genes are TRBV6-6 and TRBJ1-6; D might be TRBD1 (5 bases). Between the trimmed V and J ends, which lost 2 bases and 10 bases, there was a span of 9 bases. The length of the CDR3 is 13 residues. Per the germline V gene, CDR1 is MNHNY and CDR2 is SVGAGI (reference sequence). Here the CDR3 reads CASSYAQGSPLHF. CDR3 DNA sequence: TGTGCCAGCAGTTACGCTCAGGGATCACCCCTCCACTTT.

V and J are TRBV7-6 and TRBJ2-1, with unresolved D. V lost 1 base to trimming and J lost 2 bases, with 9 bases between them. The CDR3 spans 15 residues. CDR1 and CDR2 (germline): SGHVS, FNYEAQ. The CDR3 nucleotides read TGTGCCAGCAGCTTAGTAGGTAGTACCTACAATGAGCAGTTCTTC. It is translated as CASSLVGSTYNEQFF.

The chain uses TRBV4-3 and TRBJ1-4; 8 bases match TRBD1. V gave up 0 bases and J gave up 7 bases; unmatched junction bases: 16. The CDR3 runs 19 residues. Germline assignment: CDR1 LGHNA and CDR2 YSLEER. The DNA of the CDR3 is TGCGCCAGCAGCCAAGATCGGTTTAAGGACAGGGATTTCTGTGAAAAACTGTTTTTT. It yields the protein CASSQDRFKDRDFCEKLFF.

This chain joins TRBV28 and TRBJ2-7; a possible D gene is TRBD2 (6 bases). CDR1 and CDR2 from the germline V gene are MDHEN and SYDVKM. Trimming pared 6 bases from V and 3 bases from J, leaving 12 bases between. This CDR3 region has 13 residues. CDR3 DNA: TGTGCCAGCAGAGAGGCCGGGAGCTACGAGCAGTACTTC. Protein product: CASREAGSYEQYF.

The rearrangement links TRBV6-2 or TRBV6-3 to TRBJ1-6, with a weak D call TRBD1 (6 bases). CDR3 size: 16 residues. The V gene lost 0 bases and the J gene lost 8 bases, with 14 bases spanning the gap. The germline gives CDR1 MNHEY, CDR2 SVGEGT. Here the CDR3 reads CASSYSGPQGYSPLHF. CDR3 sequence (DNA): TGTGCCAGCAGTTACTCGGGCCCACAGGGTTATTCACCCCTCCACTTT.

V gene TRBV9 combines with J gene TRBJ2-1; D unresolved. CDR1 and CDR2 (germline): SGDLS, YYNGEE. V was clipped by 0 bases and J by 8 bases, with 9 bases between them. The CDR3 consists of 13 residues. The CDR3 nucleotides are TGTGCCAGCAGCGTAGGTCAGCTCTATGAGCAGTTCTTC. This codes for CASSVGQLYEQFF.

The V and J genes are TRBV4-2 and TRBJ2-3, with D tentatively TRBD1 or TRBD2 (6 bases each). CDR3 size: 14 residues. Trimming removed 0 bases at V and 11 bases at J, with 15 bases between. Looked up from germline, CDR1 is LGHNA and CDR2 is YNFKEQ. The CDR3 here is CASSQDNGGRGQYF. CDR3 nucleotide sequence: TGTGCCAGCAGCCAAGATAACGGGGGCCGCGGGCAGTATTTT.

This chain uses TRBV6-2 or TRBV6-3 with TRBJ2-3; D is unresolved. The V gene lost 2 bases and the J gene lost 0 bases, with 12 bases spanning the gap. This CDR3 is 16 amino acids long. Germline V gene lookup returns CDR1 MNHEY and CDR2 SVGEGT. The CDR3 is CASSYREVYSTDTQYF. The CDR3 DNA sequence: TGTGCCAGCAGTTACCGCGAGGTCTACAGCACAGATACGCAGTATTTT.

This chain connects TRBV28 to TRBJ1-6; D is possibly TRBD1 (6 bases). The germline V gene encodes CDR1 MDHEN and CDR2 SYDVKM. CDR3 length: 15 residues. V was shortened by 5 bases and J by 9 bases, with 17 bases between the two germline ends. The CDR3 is CASSPPTGNFSPLHF. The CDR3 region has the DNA TGTGCCAGCAGTCCCCCCACAGGGAATTTTTCACCCCTCCACTTT.

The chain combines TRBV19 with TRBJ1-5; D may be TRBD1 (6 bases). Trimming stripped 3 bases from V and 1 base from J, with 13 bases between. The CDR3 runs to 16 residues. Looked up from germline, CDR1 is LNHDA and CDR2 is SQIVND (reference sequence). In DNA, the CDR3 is TGTGCCAGTAGTATGGAGACAGGAGGAAGCAATCAGCCCCAGCATTTT. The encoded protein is CASSMETGGSNQPQHF.

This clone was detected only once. The DNA of the CDR3 is TGTGCCAGCAGCTTATTTAACTATGGCTACACCTTC. Protein: CASSLFNYGYTF. The rearrangement links TRBV7-8 to TRBJ1-2; D not resolved. The germline V gene encodes CDR1 SGHVS and CDR2 FQNEAQ. This CDR3 is 12 amino acids long. V was pared by 2 bases and J by 1 base, with 2 bases between.

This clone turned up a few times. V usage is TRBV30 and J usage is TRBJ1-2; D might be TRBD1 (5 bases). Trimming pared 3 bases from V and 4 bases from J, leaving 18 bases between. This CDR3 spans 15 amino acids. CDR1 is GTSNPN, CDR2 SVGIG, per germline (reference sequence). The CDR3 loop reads CAWRWVGDFGYGYTF. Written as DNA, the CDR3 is TGTGCCTGGAGGTGGGTAGGGGACTTCGGCTATGGCTACACCTTC.